These T cell receptor beta chains were read from a single sample in a study of technical replicates of blood from several donors. Here immunoSEQ multiplex PCR was the method, and the copy in TCRdb shows in-frame clones only, minus some. The sample comprises nearly 80,000 clones, around 96% of which are singletons, and roughly 0.35% rests with the top ten. Sequenced material: T cells isolated from PBMCs. These receptors all come from a human donor in good health. Both conserved end residues are part of each CDR3. The D gene is left open where the match is weak. For some rows the clone size is stated as once, few or many, or as a class when expanded; others skip it.

>15|TRBD2|TRBV5-1|.|TRBJ2-3
CASSSLAGGSDTQYF
TGCGCCAGCAGCTCCCTAGCGGGAGGGTCAGATACGCAGTATTTT
>16|TRBD2|TRBV9|.|TRBJ2-1
CASSVGGGSGYNEQFF
TGTGCCAGCAGCGTAGGTGGCGGGAGCGGGTACAATGAGCAGTTCTTC
>15|TRBD2|TRBV5-4|.|TRBJ2-2
CASSGAGGVTGELFF
TGTGCCAGCAGCGGAGCGGGAGGCGTCACCGGGGAGCTGTTTTTT
>16|TRBD2|TRBV9|.|TRBJ2-5
CASSVRASGAQETQYF
TGTGCCAGCAGCGTAAGGGCTAGCGGGGCCCAAGAGACCCAGTACTTC
>16|.|TRBV5-6|.|TRBJ2-6
CASSFPLLSGANVLTF
TGTGCCAGCAGCTTCCCGTTACTCTCTGGGGCCAACGTCCTGACTTTC
>15|TRBD1|TRBV7-2|.|TRBJ2-5
CASSYSGTGFETQYF
TGTGCCAGCAGCTACTCCGGGACAGGGTTCGAGACCCAGTACTTC
>15|.|TRBV4-2|.|TRBJ2-7
CASSQVQGAPYEQYF
TGTGCCAGCAGCCAAGTACAAGGGGCCCCCTACGAGCAGTACTTC
>13|.|TRBV28|.|TRBJ1-2
CASSTGISYGYTF
TGTGCCAGCAGTACCGGGATTAGCTATGGCTACACCTTC
>13|.|TRBV6-1|.|TRBJ2-3
CASSVVSTDTQYF
TGTGCCAGCAGTGTAGTTAGCACAGATACGCAGTATTTT
>12|.|TRBV29-1|.|TRBJ2-3
CSVEANTDTQYF
TGCAGCGTTGAAGCTAACACAGATACGCAGTATTTT
>13|.|TRBV4-3|.|TRBJ2-1
CASSLSGDNEQFF
TGCGCCAGCAGCCTTTCAGGGGACAATGAGCAGTTCTTC
>13|.|TRBV11-1|.|TRBJ2-3
CASSLNPSNTQYF
TGTGCCAGCAGCTTAAATCCATCAAATACGCAGTATTTT
>15|.|TRBV29-1|.|TRBJ1-5
CSVVYQGSGNQPQHF
TGCAGCGTTGTATATCAGGGCAGCGGCAATCAGCCCCAGCATTTT
>12|.|TRBV5-6|.|TRBJ2-5
CASSSSPETQYF
TGTGCCAGCAGCTCTAGCCCCGAGACCCAGTACTTC
>14|.|TRBV6-5|.|TRBJ2-7
CASSPRGGRYEQYF
TGTGCCAGCAGCCCCCGCGGGGGCCGGTACGAGCAGTACTTC
>16|.|TRBV21-1|.|TRBJ2-7
CASGNINSGTSHEQYF
TGTGCCAGCGGTAATATCAACTCCGGGACTTCTCACGAGCAGTACTTC
>16|.|TRBV28|.|TRBJ1-2
CASSFIGGNRNYGYTF
TGTGCCAGCAGTTTCATAGGGGGTAACAGGAACTATGGCTACACCTTC
>12|.|TRBV18|.|TRBJ1-4
CASSPQTGKLFF
TGTGCCAGCTCACCGCAGACAGGAAAGCTGTTTTTT
>16|.|TRBV5-6|once|TRBJ1-3
CASSVNRDFSGNTIYF
TGTGCCAGCAGCGTAAACAGGGATTTCTCTGGAAACACCATATATTTT
>14|.|TRBV10-3|.|TRBJ1-4
CAISDSGEDEKLFF
TGTGCCATCAGTGATTCGGGGGAGGATGAAAAACTGTTTTTT
>19|.|TRBV28|.|TRBJ2-6
CATGGEGLLGLPGANVLTF
TGTGCCACAGGAGGGGAAGGATTACTGGGGCTCCCCGGGGCCAACGTCCTGACTTTC
>15|TRBD1|TRBV7-2|.|TRBJ1-2
CASSLAGQGINGYTF
TGTGCCAGCAGCTTAGCGGGACAGGGTATTAATGGCTACACCTTC
>13|.|TRBV11-3|once|TRBJ1-1
CASSYHSNTEAFF
TGTGCCAGCAGCTATCACAGCAACACTGAAGCTTTCTTT
>12|.|TRBV9|.|TRBJ2-2
CASGALGGELFF
TGTGCCAGCGGAGCTCTAGGCGGGGAGCTGTTTTTT
>13|.|TRBV7-2|.|TRBJ1-2
CASSLEEGLSYTF
TGTGCCAGCAGCTTAGAGGAGGGCCTAAGCTACACCTTC
>17|TRBD2|TRBV28|.|TRBJ2-1
CASRTDRTSGPGGEQFF
TGTGCCAGCAGGACGGACAGAACTAGCGGGCCCGGGGGCGAGCAGTTCTTC